This T cell receptor beta chain stems from a study of blood T cell repertoires in COVID-19. Study at large: Samples representing acute and convalescent COVID-19 were sourced from the United States, Italy and Spain. From T cells, B-cell-depleted T cells, or PBMCs came the material, which was cDNA or gDNA.

V was shortened by 8 bases and J by 5 bases, with 12 bases between the two germline ends. The CDR3 extends over 12 amino acids. Germline CDR1 MNHEY, CDR2 SVGAGI. Per the original methods: Nucleated cell number was recorded as an estimate derived from reference gene primer amplification. The table came from immunoSEQ multiplex PCR; TCRdb's copy has only in-frame clones and leaves some out. The V and J calls and clone size come from that table; D and trimming were worked out from the DNA. The table lists approximately 440,000 clones, about 92% of them singletons, with 0.6% in the top ten. Two negative PCRs, clearance, or symptom resolution characterized the recovered Cohort 3 donors.

J is TRBJ1-1 and V is TRBV6-5; TRBD1 is a possible D gene (6 bases). Sequencing was carried out using PBMCs or T cells enriched from blood (not recorded which). This sequence was found in a man younger than 35 who had recovered from COVID-19. The CDR3 bases are TGTGCCAGCTGCGGGGGGCGGACTGAAGCTTTCTTT. This translates into CASCGGRTEAFF.